The 32 T cell receptor beta chains below all came from one sample that was sequenced in a study of blood T cell repertoires in COVID-19. Sequencing used immunoSEQ multiplex PCR; TCRdb keeps in-frame clones, though not all of them. The table includes about 240,000 clones, around nine tenths detected once. Sequenced material: peripheral blood. The receptors stem from a woman in her thirties or forties who had recovered from COVID-19.

The chain has TRBV30 and TRBJ2-7, with 8 positions matching TRBD1. Losses at the gene ends were 3 bases for V and 0 bases for J; bases not matched to a gene: 7. Germline CDR1 and CDR2: GTSNPN and SVGIG (reference sequence). CDR3 length: 15 residues. The CDR3 DNA reads as TGTGCCTGGAGCCTCGGGCAGGGGGCCTCCTACGAGCAGTACTTC. Its protein product is CAWSLGQGASYEQYF.

The rearrangement links TRBV7-2 to TRBJ2-7; 10 nucleotides match TRBD2. Germline CDR1 is SGHTA and CDR2 is FQGNSA. The CDR3 has 15 amino acids. The junction had 7 bases not matched to a gene; V was cut back by 1 base and J by 7 bases. In DNA form, the CDR3 reads TGTGCCAGCAGCTTAGGTCTAGCGGGAGTGCAGGAGCAGTACTTC. This sequence encodes CASSLGLAGVQEQYF.

This clone was counted between two and nine times. The gene calls are TRBV5-1 and TRBJ1-1; no clear D gene. Germline CDR1 SGHRS, CDR2 YFSETQ. This CDR3 is 11 amino acids long. Trimming took off 4 bases at V and 1 base at J, with 2 bases between the two ends. The CDR3 loop is CASSQNTEAFF. CDR3 DNA: TGCGCCAGCAGCCAGAACACTGAAGCTTTCTTT.

The rearrangement links TRBV10-3 to TRBJ2-7; possibly TRBD2 for D (5 bases). There are 14 residues in the CDR3. Looked up from germline, CDR1 is ENHRY and CDR2 is SYGVKD. V shed 2 bases and J shed 2 bases, with 10 bases lying between them. The chain's CDR3 is CAISEGLEAYEQYF. The DNA of the CDR3 is TGTGCCATCAGTGAGGGACTGGAGGCCTACGAGCAGTACTTC.

The V gene is TRBV5-1, the J gene TRBJ2-5, with 8 bases fitting TRBD2. J gave up 3 bases and V 6 bases, and 10 bases lay outside the gene matches. Germline V gene data show CDR1 as SGHRS and CDR2 as YFSETQ. The CDR3 runs 15 residues. The CDR3 DNA is TGCGCCAGCACCACGTCGGGACTAGGAGAAGAGACCCAGTACTTC. The encoded protein is CASTTSGLGEETQYF.

This clone was detected once. This sequence joins TRBV19 and TRBJ2-2; possibly TRBD2 for D (6 bases). This CDR3 region has 14 residues. V gave up 3 bases and J gave up 8 bases, with 13 bases separating them. Germline V lookup: CDR1 LNHDA, CDR2 SQIVND (reference sequence). The CDR3 DNA follows: TGTGCCAGTAGTATCCGGCGAGGGAGGGGGGAGCTGTTTTTT. This translates into CASSIRRGRGELFF.

The J gene is TRBJ1-4, the V gene TRBV5-1; 8 bases map to TRBD1. V gave up 4 bases and J gave up 5 bases; unmatched junction bases: 7. The CDR3 is 15 amino acids. The germline gives CDR1 SGHRS, CDR2 YFSETQ. The CDR3 sequence is CASSGRDRLNEKLFF. The CDR3 bases are TGCGCCAGCAGCGGGCGGGACAGGCTGAATGAAAAACTGTTTTTT.

The chain carries TRBV24-1 and TRBJ1-4, with D tentatively TRBD1 (5 bases). Germline-derived CDR1 and CDR2 are KGHDR and SFDVKD. V was shortened by 5 bases and J by 7 bases, with 16 bases between the two germline ends. This CDR3 comprises 15 residues. The CDR3 protein is CATSASRGGSEKLFF. CDR3 DNA: TGTGCCACCAGTGCATCTCGCGGGGGGTCTGAAAAACTGTTTTTT.

The chain employs TRBV18 and TRBJ1-2; D might be TRBD1 (6 bases). Between the trimmed V and J ends, which lost 2 bases and 6 bases, there was a span of 10 bases. Germline assignment: CDR1 KGHSH and CDR2 LQKENI. This CDR3 region has 13 residues. The CDR3 spells CASSPGRGDGYTF. The CDR3, as DNA: TGTGCCAGCTCACCAGGCAGGGGCGATGGCTACACCTTC.

The genes are TRBV27 and TRBJ2-1; 14 bases match TRBD2. Losses at the gene ends were 4 bases for V and 12 bases for J; bases not matched to a gene: 11. The CDR3 has 16 residues. CDR1 MNHEY and CDR2 SMNVEV come from the germline V gene (reference sequence). The CDR3 spells CASSSPGTSGSRRQFF. The CDR3 bases are TGTGCCAGCAGTTCACCCGGGACTAGCGGGAGCCGACGGCAGTTCTTC.

V gene TRBV7-9 combines with J gene TRBJ2-3, with D uncertain. The germline gives CDR1 SEHNR, CDR2 FQNEAQ (reference sequence). CDR3 length equals 14 residues. The V gene lost 5 bases and the J gene lost 2 bases, with 11 bases spanning the gap. CDR3 in DNA: TGTGCCAGCAGCCCCTCCGGAGCCACAGATACGCAGTATTTT. It encodes CASSPSGATDTQYF.

This clone turned up a few times. This sequence joins TRBV6-5 and TRBJ1-3; no definite D call. V was cut by 6 bases and J by 0 bases, with 3 bases left in between. Germline CDR1 MNHEY, CDR2 SVGAGI. The CDR3 spans 12 residues. The CDR3 is CASSRSGNTIYF. The DNA of the CDR3 is TGTGCCAGCAGCCGCTCTGGAAACACCATATATTTT.

The V and J genes are TRBV19 and TRBJ2-3, with D possibly matching TRBD1 (5 bases). This CDR3 is built from 14 residues. The germline gives CDR1 LNHDA, CDR2 SQIVND (reference sequence). The germline V and J ends were trimmed by 5 bases and 0 bases, with 9 bases remaining between them. CDR3 DNA: TGTGCCAGTAGTGGACCAGGGAGCACAGATACGCAGTATTTT. The encoded protein is CASSGPGSTDTQYF.

The chain uses TRBV29-1 and TRBJ2-3; possibly TRBD1 for D (6 bases). Germline loops: CDR1 SQVTM, CDR2 ANQGSEA. The CDR3 has 12 amino acids. V was clipped by 7 bases and J by 4 bases, with 12 bases between them. This CDR3 is CSGGRGSDTQYF. The CDR3 nucleotides are TGCAGCGGGGGCAGGGGCTCAGATACGCAGTATTTT.

The genes are TRBV7-8 and TRBJ2-3; 9 bases are shared with TRBD2. The CDR3 runs 14 residues. Germline V CDR1 and CDR2: SGHVS, FQNEAQ. After removal of 1 base from V and 8 bases from J, the junction contained 4 bases not matched to a gene. Here the CDR3 reads CASSLGAGGGTQYF. The CDR3 region has the DNA TGTGCCAGCAGCTTAGGTGCGGGAGGGGGTACGCAGTATTTT.

This chain connects TRBV5-6 to TRBJ2-1; no clear D gene. Trimming stripped 4 bases from V and 8 bases from J, with 7 bases between. Germline V gives CDR1 SGHDT, CDR2 YYEEEE. This CDR3 is 11 amino acids long. In DNA, the CDR3 is TGTGCCAGCAGCCTTCGGGATGAGCAGTTCTTC. Its translation is CASSLRDEQFF. Looking up the rest from reference TRBV5-6 and TRBJ2-1 gives the full variable domain: DAGVTQSPTHLIKTRGQQVTLRCSPKSGHDTVSWYQQALGQGPQFIFQYYEEEERQRGNFPDRFSGHQFPNYSSELNVNALLLGDSALYLCASSLRDEQFFGPGTRLTVL.

V and J are TRBV29-1 and TRBJ2-7, with D possibly being TRBD2 (7 bases). The germline V gene encodes CDR1 SQVTM and CDR2 ANQGSEA. The CDR3 runs 14 residues. Trimming stripped 3 bases from V and 0 bases from J, with 12 bases between. CDR3 region: CSVELGGHSYEQYF. In DNA, the CDR3 is TGCAGCGTTGAGCTCGGGGGGCACTCCTACGAGCAGTACTTC.

This chain joins TRBV7-2 and TRBJ2-5; 7 positions match TRBD2. Germline trimming cut 0 bases from V and 5 bases from J; bases unmatched to any gene: 6. This CDR3 contains 15 residues. CDR1 SGHTA and CDR2 FQGNSA come from the germline V gene. This CDR3 reads CASSLALGGWETQYF. The CDR3 DNA sequence: TGTGCCAGCAGCTTAGCCTTGGGGGGGTGGGAGACCCAGTACTTC.

The J gene is TRBJ2-6, the V gene TRBV4-3; no firm D call. Deletions cut 1 base from V and 1 base from J, with 8 bases between. This CDR3 has 16 amino acids. CDR1 and CDR2 (germline): LGHNA, YSLEER. CDR3 nucleotide sequence: TGCGCCAGCAGCCAAGCTCGGGTGTCTGGGGCCAACGTCCTGACTTTC. Translating gives CASSQARVSGANVLTF.

The V and J genes are TRBV5-8 and TRBJ2-1, with D tentatively TRBD2 (6 bases). From germline, CDR1 is SGHTS and CDR2 YDEGEE. V was pared by 0 bases and J by 3 bases, with 10 bases between. This CDR3 spans 15 amino acids. CDR3 coding DNA: TGTGCCAGCAGCTTGGGGCTAGCGAACTACAATGAGCAGTTCTTC. This translates into CASSLGLANYNEQFF.

The rearrangement links TRBV15 to TRBJ2-1, with no clear D. V gave up 5 bases and J gave up 3 bases, with 5 bases separating them. The CDR3 runs to 12 residues. The germline V gene encodes CDR1 LNHNV and CDR2 YYDKDF (reference sequence). Here the CDR3 DNA reads TGTGCCACCAGCCACAGCTACAATGAGCAGTTCTTC. Protein sequence: CATSHSYNEQFF.

J is TRBJ1-1 and V is TRBV11-3; possible D gene TRBD1, 5 bases. Germline V gives CDR1 SGHNT, CDR2 YENEEA. This CDR3 spans 13 amino acids. With 1 base removed from V and 3 bases from J, the gap between germline ends came to 6 bases. CDR3 bases: TGTGCCAGCAGCTTAGTCAGGGACACTGAAGCTTTCTTT. Residues: CASSLVRDTEAFF.

This clone was found once. V gene TRBV5-4 combines with J gene TRBJ1-1, with 9 bases matching TRBD1. Germline V gene lookup returns CDR1 SGHNT and CDR2 YYREEE (reference sequence). The J segment lost 6 bases and the V segment lost 5 bases, leaving 20 bases of the junction unmatched. The CDR3 consists of 18 residues. This chain's CDR3 is CASRQQGARGLVAAEAFF. The DNA for the CDR3 is TGTGCCAGCAGGCAACAGGGGGCGCGGGGGTTGGTTGCGGCTGAAGCTTTCTTT.

The chain recombines TRBV7-2 with TRBJ1-2; tentative D call: TRBD1 (5 bases). Germline V CDR1 and CDR2: SGHTA, FQGNSA. V shed 5 bases and J shed 3 bases, with 16 bases lying between them. The CDR3 spans 15 residues. CDR3 residues: CASSPDGARHYGYTF. The CDR3 DNA is TGTGCCAGCAGCCCCGATGGGGCCCGACACTATGGCTACACCTTC.

The chain has TRBV7-2 and TRBJ1-1; D is unclear. Germline V CDR1 and CDR2: SGHTA, FQGNSA. V shed 2 bases and J shed 6 bases, with 13 bases lying between them. This CDR3 has 14 amino acids. The CDR3 sequence is CASSLHGTGSEAFF. The DNA of the CDR3 is TGTGCCAGCAGCTTACACGGCACGGGTTCTGAAGCTTTCTTT.

The rearrangement uses TRBV10-1 and TRBJ2-2, with 14 bases that match TRBD2. V lost 8 bases, J lost 4 bases, and 12 bases stayed unmatched. The CDR3 sequence is 18 residues long. Germline assignment: CDR1 WNHNN and CDR2 SYGVQD (reference sequence). Here the CDR3 DNA reads TGCGCCAGCCCCGAGGCGGGACTAGCGGGAGACGTCACCGGGGAGCTGTTTTTT. This translates into CASPEAGLAGDVTGELFF.

Here the CDR3 reads CASSSSSGTETYEQYF. The DNA of the CDR3 is TGTGCCAGCAGCTCCTCCTCCGGGACAGAGACCTACGAGCAGTACTTC. The chain combines TRBV9 with TRBJ2-7, with TRBD1 matching over 7 bases. The V gene's germline CDR1 is SGDLS and CDR2 YYNGEE. The CDR3 extends over 16 amino acids. V was clipped by 4 bases and J by 2 bases; unmatched bases: 12.

The rearrangement links TRBV6-2 or TRBV6-3 to TRBJ2-1, with 16 bases matching TRBD2. Germline V lookup: CDR1 MNHEY, CDR2 SVGEGT. V shed 2 bases and J 0 bases; nucleotides not matched to a gene: 4. CDR3 length: 19 amino acids. In nucleotides, the CDR3 is TGTGCCAGCAGTTACGCCGGGACTAGCGGGAGGGCCTCCTACAATGAGCAGTTCTTC. Translating gives CASSYAGTSGRASYNEQFF.

The V call is TRBV24-1, the J call TRBJ2-3; D not resolved. Trimming left V 4 bases short and J 10 bases short, with 14 bases between. This CDR3 region has 13 residues. CDR1 and CDR2 (germline): KGHDR, SFDVKD. The chain's CDR3 is CATSDNLGGAQYF. CDR3 DNA: TGTGCCACCAGTGACAACCTAGGTGGCGCGCAGTATTTT.

As concerns this clone: Distinct nucleotide sequences in the sample also encode this CDR3. The rearrangement joins TRBV5-1 to TRBJ2-7; D is ambiguous. Germline CDR1 is SGHRS and CDR2 is YFSETQ. V was cut by 0 bases and J by 2 bases, with 12 bases left in between. The CDR3 is 15 amino acids. Here the CDR3 DNA reads TGCGCCAGCAGCTTGGGGGTGGAAACAGCCTACGAGCAGTACTTC. It translates to CASSLGVETAYEQYF.

J is TRBJ2-1 and V is TRBV12-3 or TRBV12-4, with D hard to call. This CDR3 spans 13 amino acids. V lost 2 bases and J 6 bases, leaving 8 bases between the germline ends. CDR3 DNA sequence: TGTGCCAGCAGTTTACTCCCAGGCAATGAGCAGTTCTTC. Its protein is CASSLLPGNEQFF.

The rearrangement links TRBV11-2 to TRBJ2-2, with D unresolved. The CDR3 totals 15 residues. V shed 2 bases and J shed 0 bases, with 7 bases lying between them. Germline assignment: CDR1 SGHAT and CDR2 FQNNGV. The CDR3 protein is CASSLWQANTGELFF. CDR3 sequence (DNA): TGTGCCAGCAGCTTATGGCAGGCGAACACCGGGGAGCTGTTTTTT.